The clone carrying this T cell receptor (beta chain) appeared once. Additional DNA sequences in this sample encode the identical CDR3. Trimming removed 3 bases from V and 7 bases from J, with 13 bases in between. Germline values: CDR1 SGHRS, CDR2 YFSETQ. This CDR3 is built from 13 residues. These data belong to a study of Tregs in tolerant kidney transplant recipients. Generated by immunoSEQ multiplex PCR, the TCRdb table keeps only in-frame clones and is missing some. The sample has roughly 64,000 clones, more than 70% seen once. Recipients received nonmyeloablative bone marrow transplants from related graft donors, with transient mixed chimerism. Unstimulated regulatory T cells (CD4+CD25+CD127-), CD4+CD25- non-regulatory cells, CD4 and CD8 cells were FACS-sorted from thawed PBMCs.

The receptor comes from a human patient who received a combined kidney and bone marrow transplant. Certain T cells may be donor cells from the graft. The sample was CD4+ T cells from blood (PBMCs), taken 6 months after the transplant. The J gene is TRBJ1-2, the V gene TRBV5-1; D may be TRBD1 (5 bases). This CDR3 reads CASSSAQRGGYTF. The CDR3 DNA reads as TGCGCCAGCAGCTCGGCACAAAGGGGTGGCTACACCTTC.